This TCR beta chain was profiled in a study of T-cell reconstitution after alpha-beta-depleted transplantation in children. Construction of the TCRbeta library involved unique molecular identifiers. TCRdb reprocessed the PCR reads with MiXCR, giving one entry per CDR3 protein. The data hold 450,000 to 600,000 distinct CDR3 sequences, with 15% to 20% observed a single time. V dropped 3 bases and J dropped 1; count of bases not matched to a gene: 10. Germline V gene lookup returns CDR1 SGHVS and CDR2 FNYEAQ. The CDR3 extends over 17 amino acids. The sequence derives from a human donor who donated a stem cell graft to a child with acute lymphoblastic leukemia. The V gene is TRBV7-6, the J gene TRBJ1-1; 8 nucleotides align to TRBD1. Sequences were derived from PBMCs from the stem cell graft donor, sampled from the stem cell graft. The CDR3 nucleotides read TGTGCCAGCAGCTTTAATTCGTGGGACAGGAGGAACACTGAAGCTTTCTTT. Amino acid sequence: CASSFNSWDRRNTEAFF.